This T cell receptor (beta chain) was recovered during a study of T-cell memory formation after mild COVID-19. Amplification by 5'RACE using constant-segment primers produced TCR alpha and TCR beta cDNA libraries that carried sample barcodes and UMIs. TCRdb re-analysed the 5' RACE reads in MiXCR, keeping a single row per CDR3 protein. This table holds approximately 480,000 distinct CDR3 sequences, approximately 18% found once. With respect to this clonotype: The target antigen is unknown.

The CDR3 sequence is 16 residues long. Trimming took 0 bases from V and 6 from J, leaving 18 bases between them. The V gene's germline CDR1 is SGHRS and CDR2 YFSETQ. Study-level findings and limits: Chiefly within CM and EM were the contracting CD4+ clones; CD8+ ones were within EMRA.

The source of this sequence is an adult woman who had mild COVID-19 (a few samples of this study predate the infection). Cell type and time point are not known. The sequenced material came from PBMCs or a T cell subset sorted from them (not recorded which). The chain has TRBV5-1 and TRBJ1-1; the D is unclear. CDR3 sequence reads: CASSLVDPSLGAEAFF. CDR3 nucleotides: TGCGCCAGCAGCTTGGTAGACCCCAGCTTGGGCGCTGAAGCTTTCTTT.